Listed here are 5 T cell receptor beta chains from one sample, sequenced in a study of shared clonotypes between healthy human individuals. Some clones are missing from TCRdb's copy, which holds only in-frame ones; the method was immunoSEQ multiplex PCR. The sample yields around 2.5 million clones, 93% seen once. Sequencing input: naive CD4+ T cells from PBMCs. The subset here: CD45RA+ positively selected. The receptors come from a young man in good health. Some clones in this sample may be carry-over from other donors' samples.

The V and J genes are TRBV6-1 and TRBJ1-4; D is ambiguous. Germline CDR1 MNHNS, CDR2 SASEGT. V was cut by 8 bases and J by 3 bases, with 10 bases left in between. The CDR3 totals 13 residues. The CDR3 spells CASRGVPNEKLFF. In DNA, the CDR3 is TGTGCCAGCCGGGGAGTCCCTAATGAAAAACTGTTTTTT.

This clone was observed once. CDR3 bases: TGTGCCAGCAACTCCCCGGGTAACTATGGCTACACCTTC. The encoded protein is CASNSPGNYGYTF. The chain is built from TRBV6-1 and TRBJ1-2; D gene ambiguous. The germline gives CDR1 MNHNS, CDR2 SASEGT. CDR3 length equals 13 residues. V lost 7 bases and J lost 1, with 10 bases in between.

This sequence joins TRBV19 and TRBJ1-4; no reliable D call. V was trimmed by 5 bases and J by 0 bases, leaving 10 bases between them. CDR3 length equals 15 residues. In germline, CDR1 is LNHDA, CDR2 SQIVND (reference sequence). The CDR3 spells CASSSRQTTNEKLFF. The CDR3 DNA follows: TGTGCCAGTAGTTCTAGACAAACAACTAATGAAAAACTGTTTTTT.

The CDR3 region is CASSLQGRGQPQHF. CDR3 sequence (DNA): TGTGCCAGCAGCTTACAAGGGCGGGGCCAGCCCCAGCATTTT. The rearrangement links TRBV11-1 to TRBJ1-5; a weak D match, TRBD1 (5 bases). This CDR3 region has 14 residues. Germline V gene sequence: CDR1 SGHAT, CDR2 FQDESV (reference sequence). The V and J ends lost 2 bases and 7 bases respectively, with 12 bases between them.

This clone appeared a single time. The chain couples TRBV10-3 to TRBJ2-1, with 7 bases lining up with TRBD1. V was pared by 6 bases and J by 4 bases, with 9 bases of the junction left unmatched. The CDR3 contains 15 residues. The germline CDR1 and CDR2 sequences are ENHRY and SYGVKD. The DNA for the CDR3 is TGTGCCATCAGGGGGCCTGACAGGGATTACAATGAGCAGTTCTTC. Protein sequence: CAIRGPDRDYNEQFF.